The subject of this entry is one T cell receptor (beta chain). The data belong to a study of blood T cell repertoires in COVID-19. Overall study: COVID-19 samples collected from the United States, Italy and Spain covered acute and convalescent phases. PBMCs, B-cell-depleted T cells, or T cells provided the cDNA or gDNA that made up the material.

Original processing methods: Reference gene primer amplification yielded estimated nucleated cell counts. Profiling relied on immunoSEQ multiplex PCR, and the TCRdb table lists in-frame clones only, not all of them. Clone size and the V and J calls come from that table; the DNA yielded D and trimming. Here the sample spans 150,000 to 200,000 clones, 90% being singletons. CDR3 size: 16 residues. The germline V gene has CDR1 SGHRS and CDR2 YFSETQ. V lost 1 base, J lost 9 bases, and 8 bases stayed unmatched. The sequencing input was peripheral blood. The sequence was obtained from a man in his fifties with acute or convalescent COVID-19. The genes are TRBV5-1 and TRBJ2-2; 11 nucleotides agree with TRBD1. This CDR3 reads CASSLRTGGRSRELFF. The CDR3 DNA reads TGCGCCAGCAGCTTGAGGACAGGGGGCCGATCTCGGGAGCTGTTTTTT.